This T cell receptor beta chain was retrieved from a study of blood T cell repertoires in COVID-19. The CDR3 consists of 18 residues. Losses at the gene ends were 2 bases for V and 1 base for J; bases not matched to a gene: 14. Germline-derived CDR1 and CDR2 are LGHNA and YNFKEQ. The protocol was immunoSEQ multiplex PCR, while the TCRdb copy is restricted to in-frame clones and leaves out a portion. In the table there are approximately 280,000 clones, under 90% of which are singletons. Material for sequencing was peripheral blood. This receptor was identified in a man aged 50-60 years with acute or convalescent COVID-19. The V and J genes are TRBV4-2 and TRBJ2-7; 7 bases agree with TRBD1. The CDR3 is CASSQTSGQVVNSYEQYF. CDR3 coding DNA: TGTGCCAGCAGCCAAACCAGCGGACAGGTGGTAAATTCCTACGAGCAGTACTTC.